This TCR beta chain was identified in a study of siplizumab effects on memory and regulatory T cells. Study-wide context: Paired reactions compared siplizumab at approximately 1 ug/mL with no drug, using mixed lymphocyte reactions. Study-wide points: Whether the proliferating Tregs (from siplizumab cultures) were suppressive was not confirmed.

Clones were sequenced by immunoSEQ multiplex PCR, and TCRdb holds only the in-frame ones, with some missing. The sample holds 20,000 or so clones, 44% seen once. In its sample, this clone was seen a few times. The target antigen is unknown. The CDR3 is made up of 15 amino acids. Germline CDR1 KGHSH, CDR2 LQKENI. V lost 4 bases and J lost 3; bases outside the gene matches: 9. Cells of the mixed lymphocyte reaction were cocultured at 37 degrees C for about six days. Each population got its own dye, CFSE for responder PBMCs and Violet Dye for stimulator PBMCs, and they were put together 1:1. Sample: CFSE-low (dividing) CD4+ T cells sorted from an allogeneic mixed lymphocyte reaction. V and J are TRBV18 and TRBJ2-7; 7 nucleotides agree with TRBD2. The source is a human donor in good health; the cells came from an allogeneic mixed lymphocyte reaction. Some clones in this sample may be carry-over from other donors' samples. The DNA for the CDR3 is TGTGCCAGCTCACTAGCGGGCGGCTTGTTCTACGAGCAGTACTTC. Translating it yields CASSLAGGLFYEQYF.